This T cell receptor (beta chain) was captured in a study of blood T cell repertoires in COVID-19. This clone is judged medium-sized (0.01 to 0.1%). The data were produced by immunoSEQ multiplex PCR, yet TCRdb's version contains in-frame clones alone and is incomplete. The table shows about 58,000 clones, with about four fifths occurring only once. CDR3 length: 13 residues. Looked up from germline, CDR1 is SGHRS and CDR2 is YFSETQ. Between the trimmed V and J ends, which lost 0 bases and 5 bases, there was a span of 9 bases. The V call is TRBV5-1, the J call TRBJ2-7; a weak D match, TRBD1 (5 bases). The receptor was isolated from a human donor in a cohort sampled during active COVID-19. Sequencing was performed on peripheral blood. This CDR3 is CASSLADNHEQYF. The CDR3 DNA sequence: TGCGCCAGCAGCTTGGCGGACAACCACGAGCAGTACTTC.